This T cell receptor (beta chain) was recorded in a study of siplizumab effects on memory and regulatory T cells. Points on this clone: Its antigen is as yet unknown.

Per germline, CDR1 SGHDT and CDR2 YYEEEE. This CDR3 contains 15 residues. V was clipped by 1 base and J by 0 bases, with 8 bases between them. Study-wide results and caveats: In the presence of siplizumab, alloreactive sequences traceable to unstimulated CD4+ memory cells were significantly reduced.

Method: immunoSEQ multiplex PCR; TCRdb's copy keeps in-frame clones and lacks some. The table lists nearly 85,000 clones, about 95% of them singletons. Sequencing was carried out using CD8+ T cells sorted from blood. This TCR came from a human donor in good health. The genes are TRBV5-6 and TRBJ1-5, with D unclear. This CDR3 reads CASSLSFYSNQPQHF. The CDR3 DNA follows: TGTGCCAGCAGCTTGAGCTTTTATAGCAATCAGCCCCAGCATTTT.